These 27 T cell receptor beta chains came from one sample sequenced in a study of vaccination and CD4 T cells after COVID-19. Treatment denoted: approximately 10-day PBMC culture with coronavirus spike peptide pools or control peptides (ViraFEST assay). At the Johns Hopkins FTIC core, DNA taken from cultured CD4+ T cells was sequenced by way of the Oncomine TCR Beta short-read assay. TCRdb re-analysed the PCR reads in MiXCR, keeping a single row per CDR3 protein. The sample gives about 8,000 distinct CDR3 sequences, 45% to 55% of which show up once; approximately 21% is in the top ten. These receptors lack a known antigen. Sequenced: CD4+ T cells from blood, cultured in vitro. The receptor set was obtained from a human donor who had recovered from COVID-19.

The chain uses TRBV2 and TRBJ1-5, with no clear D. The CDR3 totals 14 residues. CDR1 is SNHLY and CDR2 is FYNNEI in the germline V gene. Trimming left V 6 bases short and J 0 bases short, with 9 bases between. The CDR3 DNA follows: TGTGCCAGCAGGTCCCTCCCTAGCAATCAGCCCCAGCATTTT. Amino acids: CASRSLPSNQPQHF.

This chain connects TRBV19 to TRBJ2-2; D is unclear. Per the germline V gene, CDR1 is LNHDA and CDR2 is SQIVND (reference sequence). This CDR3 contains 10 residues. V was pared by 8 bases and J by 7 bases, with 5 bases between. The CDR3 region is CASGFGELFF. CDR3 coding DNA: TGTGCCAGTGGATTCGGGGAGCTGTTTTTT.

V is TRBV7-2 and J is TRBJ2-3, with 9 bases that match TRBD2. CDR1 is SGHTA, CDR2 FQGNSA, per germline. The CDR3 has 19 residues. V shed 1 base, J shed 5 bases, and the junction held 16 bases outside the gene matches. CDR3 coding DNA: TGTGCCAGCAGCTTAGAATATTTGTCGGCGGGGGGGCACAGAGATACGCAGTATTTT. It translates to CASSLEYLSAGGHRDTQYF.

The chain employs TRBV4-3 and TRBJ2-2; D is unclear. This CDR3 is 13 amino acids long. Trimming removed 0 bases at V and 6 bases at J, with 5 bases between. Germline CDR1 reads LGHNA; CDR2 reads YSLEER. CDR3 residues: CASSQDGPGELFF. The CDR3 coding sequence is TGCGCCAGCAGCCAAGACGGACCCGGGGAGCTGTTTTTT.

The genes are TRBV25-1 and TRBJ2-1, with TRBD2 identical over 15 bases. The CDR3 is 19 amino acids. CDR1 is MGHDK, CDR2 SYGVNS, per germline. Trimming removed 4 bases from V and 4 bases from J; junction bases left unmatched: 11. The CDR3 DNA follows: TGTGCCAGCAGTGGGATTCCGGGACTAGCGGGAGGTACTTACAATGAGCAGTTCTTC. This codes for CASSGIPGLAGGTYNEQFF.

This clonotype has a handful of counts. This rearrangement joins TRBV19 to TRBJ1-2; perhaps TRBD1 as D (6 bases). This CDR3 contains 15 residues. Trimming shortened V by 3 bases and J by 4 bases, and 15 bases separated the two germline ends. Germline assignment: CDR1 LNHDA and CDR2 SQIVND (reference sequence). Written as DNA, the CDR3 is TGTGCCAGTAGTATGTTGGGACAAAGGGGCTATGGCTACACCTTC. Amino acid sequence: CASSMLGQRGYGYTF. The full variable domain, its missing parts supplied by reference TRBV19 and TRBJ1-2, is DGGITQSPKYLFRKEGQNVTLSCEQNLNHDAMYWYRQDPGQGLRLIYYSQIVNDFQKGDIAEGYSVSREKKESFPLTVTSAQKNPTAFYLCASSMLGQRGYGYTFGSGTRLTVV.

The rearrangement uses TRBV12-3 or TRBV12-4 and TRBJ1-1; D gene ambiguous. With 4 bases removed from V and 4 bases from J, the gap between germline ends came to 7 bases. This CDR3 contains 12 residues. This chain's CDR3 is CASSYLFTEAFF. CDR3 coding DNA: TGTGCCAGCAGTTATCTGTTCACTGAAGCTTTCTTT.

Details on this clonotype: One end of the junction fails to match germline, which may point to a read error. The J gene is TRBJ1-2, the V gene TRBV6-5; 7 bases line up with TRBD1. Germline CDR1 is MNHEY and CDR2 is SVGAGI. The CDR3 covers 15 residues. The CDR3 DNA is TGTGCCAGCAATTACGACAGGGCGCTCAGCTATGGCTACACCTTC. Encoded protein: CASNYDRALSYGYTF.

This chain links TRBV19 with TRBJ2-2; D perhaps matches TRBD1 (6 bases). This CDR3 comprises 14 residues. V dropped 4 bases and J dropped 5 bases, with 11 bases sitting between them. Germline V lookup: CDR1 LNHDA, CDR2 SQIVND (reference sequence). DNA of the CDR3: TGTGCCAGTAGTAGTGGACAGCGGACCGGGGAGCTGTTTTTT. It is translated as CASSSGQRTGELFF.

This chain joins TRBV30 and TRBJ2-7, with 10 bases identical to TRBD1. The V and J ends lost 0 bases and 6 bases, in that order; junction bases with no gene match: 5. Germline CDR1 and CDR2: GTSNPN and SVGIG (reference sequence). This CDR3 has 14 amino acids. The CDR3 spells CAWSVRQGAAEQYF. The DNA of the CDR3 is TGTGCCTGGAGTGTAAGACAGGGGGCGGCCGAGCAGTACTTC. Full variable domain (outside the CDR3, taken from reference TRBV30 and TRBJ2-7): SQTIHQWPATLVQPVGSPLSLECTVEGTSNPNLYWYRQAAGRGLQLLFYSVGIGQISSEVPQNLSASRPQDRQFILSSKKLLLSDSGFYLCAWSVRQGAAEQYFGPGTRLTVT.

V usage is TRBV6-2 or TRBV6-3 and J usage is TRBJ2-1; D might be TRBD1 or TRBD2, each matching 6 bases. The CDR3 has 15 residues. V was trimmed by 4 bases and J by 3 bases, leaving 13 bases between them. Germline V gene data show CDR1 as MNHEY and CDR2 as SVGEGT. CDR3 protein: CASSSPGASYNEQFF. The DNA of the CDR3 is TGTGCCAGCAGTTCCCCGGGGGCCAGCTACAATGAGCAGTTCTTC.

The gene calls are TRBV20-1 and TRBJ2-7; D gene unclear. Trimming removed 0 bases at V and 2 bases at J, with 11 bases between. Germline assignment: CDR1 DFQATT and CDR2 SNEGSKA (reference sequence). The CDR3 has 14 amino acids. The CDR3 DNA reads as TGCAGTGCTAGAGATCAGTCCTTTACCTACGAGCAGTACTTC. Translating gives CSARDQSFTYEQYF.

The rearrangement uses TRBV7-6 and TRBJ2-3; D is perhaps TRBD1 or TRBD2 (5 bases each). From germline, CDR1 is SGHVS and CDR2 FNYEAQ. This CDR3 has 13 amino acids. V lost 5 bases and J 8 bases, leaving 14 bases between the germline ends. The CDR3, as DNA: TGTGCCAGCAGCCCCAGGGACCTGGGTACGCAGTATTTT. Translation gives CASSPRDLGTQYF.

The V gene is TRBV7-8, the J gene TRBJ1-1; D call uncertain. Trimming removed 3 bases at V and 7 bases at J, with 9 bases between. The CDR3 length is 12 residues. CDR1 and CDR2 (germline): SGHVS, FQNEAQ. In DNA form, the CDR3 reads TGTGCCAGCAGCTTTGGACGGGATGAAGCTTTCTTT. Amino acids: CASSFGRDEAFF.

The V gene is TRBV7-2, the J gene TRBJ1-5; D is possibly TRBD1 (5 bases). The V gene's germline CDR1 is SGHTA and CDR2 FQGNSA. The CDR3 runs to 13 residues. The V end lost 1 base, the J end lost 7 bases, and 8 bases lay between the germline ends. The CDR3 is CASSLGGRQPQHF. CDR3 sequence (DNA): TGTGCCAGCAGCTTAGGGGGACGGCAGCCCCAGCATTTT.

This chain links TRBV28 with TRBJ1-5; D is unresolved. CDR1 and CDR2 (germline): MDHEN, SYDVKM. V was cut by 6 bases and J by 9 bases, with 9 bases left in between. The CDR3 runs 11 residues. CDR3 loop: CASSNGLPQHF. The CDR3 DNA reads as TGTGCCAGCAGCAACGGACTGCCCCAGCATTTT.

V and J are TRBV6-1 and TRBJ1-2; D is undetermined. CDR3 length equals 11 residues. V was shortened by 4 bases and J by 7 bases, with 7 bases between the two germline ends. Looked up from germline, CDR1 is MNHNS and CDR2 is SASEGT. Written as DNA, the CDR3 is TGTGCCAGCAGTGTGGGATCTGGCTACACCTTC. Amino acids: CASSVGSGYTF.

This chain joins TRBV3-1 and TRBJ2-7, with no clear D. This CDR3 has 15 residues. Trimming took 2 bases from V and 2 from J, leaving 13 bases between them. The V gene's germline CDR1 is LGHDT and CDR2 YNNKEL (reference sequence). This CDR3 is CASSQKVDAAYEQYF. CDR3 in DNA: TGTGCCAGCAGCCAAAAGGTGGACGCCGCCTACGAGCAGTACTTC.

The chain employs TRBV7-2 and TRBJ2-7; 10 bases are shared with TRBD2. CDR1 is SGHTA and CDR2 is FQGNSA in the germline V gene. With V trimmed by 3 bases and J by 3 bases, 11 bases remained unmatched. The length of the CDR3 is 17 residues. CDR3 nucleotides: TGTGCCAGCAGCTTGGATGGACTAGCGGAAGCCCTCTACGAGCAGTACTTC. Amino acid sequence: CASSLDGLAEALYEQYF.

The chain recombines TRBV4-1 with TRBJ1-2, with 7 nucleotides matching TRBD1. The CDR3 consists of 15 residues. Germline trimming cut 0 bases from V and 5 bases from J; bases unmatched to any gene: 6. Germline loops: CDR1 MGHRA, CDR2 YSYEKL. CDR3: CASSQEGRGRYGYTF. In DNA, the CDR3 is TGCGCCAGCAGCCAAGAAGGGAGGGGGCGGTATGGCTACACCTTC.

In this sample, this clonotype turned up a few times. J is TRBJ2-2 and V is TRBV6-1; D remains ambiguous. From germline, CDR1 is MNHNS and CDR2 SASEGT. The germline V and J ends were trimmed by 3 bases and 2 bases, with 4 bases remaining between them. The CDR3 sequence is 13 residues long. The CDR3 loop reads CASSDPNTGELFF. CDR3 nucleotides: TGTGCCAGCAGTGACCCTAACACCGGGGAGCTGTTTTTT.

The chain employs TRBV20-1 and TRBJ2-3; 9 nucleotides align to TRBD2. V lost 7 bases, J lost 4 bases, and 6 bases stayed unmatched. The CDR3 loop spans 13 amino acids. Germline V gene sequence: CDR1 DFQATT, CDR2 SNEGSKA (reference sequence). The chain's CDR3 is CSVSGSNSDTQYF. The CDR3 DNA reads TGCAGTGTTAGCGGGAGTAACTCAGATACGCAGTATTTT.

CDR3 region: CSARVADRGGLGTEAFF. Here the CDR3 DNA reads TGCAGTGCTAGAGTGGCGGACAGGGGAGGATTGGGCACTGAAGCTTTCTTT. This chain links TRBV20-1 with TRBJ1-1; 9 nucleotides match TRBD1. Germline V gene sequence: CDR1 DFQATT, CDR2 SNEGSKA (reference sequence). J lost 4 bases, V lost 1 base, and 13 bases had no gene match. The CDR3 loop spans 17 amino acids.

The chain couples TRBV27 to TRBJ1-2; possible D gene TRBD1, 5 bases. The CDR3 is 12 amino acids. Per germline, CDR1 MNHEY and CDR2 SMNVEV (reference sequence). V lost 4 bases and J 5 bases, leaving 8 bases between the germline ends. DNA for the CDR3: TGTGCCAGCAGTTCGGGGGGTTATGGCTACACCTTC. Protein: CASSSGGYGYTF.

Notes on this clonotype: It is unclear where the CDR3 begins or ends on the DNA, so no DNA is shown, and the CDR3 is as TCRdb lists it. The chain is built from TRBV6-9 and TRBJ2-3; TRBD2 reflects the table's D call only, with no check against the DNA. Inclusive of both ends, the CDR3 amounts to 21 amino acids. Per the germline V gene, CDR1 is MNHGY and CDR2 is SVAAGI. CDR3 sequence: CASSIYLCSVSGRLYTDTQYF.

This chain connects TRBV7-3 to TRBJ2-2, with D possibly being TRBD1 or TRBD2 (6 bases each). Trimming removed 1 base at V and 4 bases at J, with 19 bases between. Per the germline V gene, CDR1 is SGHTA and CDR2 is FQGTGA. The CDR3 extends over 18 amino acids. The CDR3 bases are TGTGCCAGCAGCTTAAAACCCTGGAGGGACACCTCCACCGGGGAGCTGTTTTTT. This translates into CASSLKPWRDTSTGELFF.

The V and J genes are TRBV7-6 and TRBJ2-2; 7 bases line up with TRBD2. Per germline, CDR1 SGHVS and CDR2 FNYEAQ. The V segment lost 6 bases and the J segment 4 bases; nucleotides outside the gene matches: 8. This CDR3 has 15 residues. The CDR3 region is CASRPNPGGTGELFF. The CDR3 DNA follows: TGTGCCAGCAGACCCAACCCGGGGGGCACCGGGGAGCTGTTTTTT.